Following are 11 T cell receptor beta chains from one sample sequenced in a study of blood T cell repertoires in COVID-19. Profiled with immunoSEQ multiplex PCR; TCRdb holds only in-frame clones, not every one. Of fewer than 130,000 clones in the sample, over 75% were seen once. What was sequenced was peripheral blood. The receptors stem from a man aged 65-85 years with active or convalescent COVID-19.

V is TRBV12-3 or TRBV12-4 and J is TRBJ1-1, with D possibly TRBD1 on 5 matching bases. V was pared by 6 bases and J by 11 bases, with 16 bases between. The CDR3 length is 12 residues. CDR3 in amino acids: CASRPSQGWAFF. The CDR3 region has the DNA TGTGCCAGCAGACCCTCCCAGGGTTGGGCTTTCTTT.

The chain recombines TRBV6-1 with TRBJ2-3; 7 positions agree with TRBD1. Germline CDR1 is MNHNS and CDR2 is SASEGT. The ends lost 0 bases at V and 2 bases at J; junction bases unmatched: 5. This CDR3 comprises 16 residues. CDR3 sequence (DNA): TGTGCCAGCAGTGAAGCAGGGGGCGCGAACACAGATACGCAGTATTTT. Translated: CASSEAGGANTDTQYF.

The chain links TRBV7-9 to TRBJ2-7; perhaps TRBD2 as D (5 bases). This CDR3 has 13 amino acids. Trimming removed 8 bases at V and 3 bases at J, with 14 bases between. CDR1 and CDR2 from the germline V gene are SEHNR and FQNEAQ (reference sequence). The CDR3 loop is CASGLAGFYEQYF. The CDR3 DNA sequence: TGTGCCAGCGGTCTAGCTGGATTCTACGAGCAGTACTTC.

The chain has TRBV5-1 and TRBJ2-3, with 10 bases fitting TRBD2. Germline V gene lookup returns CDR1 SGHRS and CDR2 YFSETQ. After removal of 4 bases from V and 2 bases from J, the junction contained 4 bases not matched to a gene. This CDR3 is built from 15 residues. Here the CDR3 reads CASSLLAGATDTQYF. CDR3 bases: TGCGCCAGCAGCCTTCTAGCGGGAGCCACAGATACGCAGTATTTT.

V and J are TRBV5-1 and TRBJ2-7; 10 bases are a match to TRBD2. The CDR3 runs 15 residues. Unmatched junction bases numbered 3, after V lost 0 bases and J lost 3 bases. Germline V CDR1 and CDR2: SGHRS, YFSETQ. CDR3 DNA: TGCGCCAGCAGCTTGGCTAGCGGGAGTCACTACGAGCAGTACTTC. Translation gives CASSLASGSHYEQYF.

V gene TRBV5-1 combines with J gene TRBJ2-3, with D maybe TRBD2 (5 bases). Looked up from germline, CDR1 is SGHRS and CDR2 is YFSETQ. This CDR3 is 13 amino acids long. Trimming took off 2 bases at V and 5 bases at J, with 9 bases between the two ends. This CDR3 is CASSLGSEDTQYF. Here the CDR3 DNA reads TGCGCCAGCAGCTTAGGTAGCGAAGATACGCAGTATTTT.

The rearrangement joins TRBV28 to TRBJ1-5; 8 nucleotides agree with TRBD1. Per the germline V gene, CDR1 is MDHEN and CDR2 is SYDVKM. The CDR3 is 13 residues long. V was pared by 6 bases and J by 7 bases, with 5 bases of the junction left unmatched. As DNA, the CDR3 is TGTGCCAGCAGGGGACAGGCGGTACAGCCCCAGCATTTT. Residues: CASRGQAVQPQHF.

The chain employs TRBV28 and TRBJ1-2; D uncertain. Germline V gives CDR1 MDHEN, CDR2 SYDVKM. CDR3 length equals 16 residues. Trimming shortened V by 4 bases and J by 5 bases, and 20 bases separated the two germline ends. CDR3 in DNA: TGTGCCAGCAGTTCGAGCACTCTGAGGTCCCTATATGGCTACACCTTC. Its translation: CASSSSTLRSLYGYTF.

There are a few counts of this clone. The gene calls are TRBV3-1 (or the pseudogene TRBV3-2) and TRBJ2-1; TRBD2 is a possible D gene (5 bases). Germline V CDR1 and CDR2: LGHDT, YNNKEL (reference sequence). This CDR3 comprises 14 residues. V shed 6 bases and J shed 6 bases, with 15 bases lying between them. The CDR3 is CASSHGRGSNEQFF. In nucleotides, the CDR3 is TGTGCCAGCAGTCATGGACGGGGAAGCAATGAGCAGTTCTTC.

CDR3 nucleotides: TGTGCCAGCAGCTTAGGGGCGGGAGCGGCAGATACGCAGTATTTT. This gives the protein CASSLGAGAADTQYF. V and J are TRBV7-3 and TRBJ2-3, with 7 bases matching TRBD2. Germline V gene lookup returns CDR1 SGHTA and CDR2 FQGTGA. With V trimmed by 2 bases and J by 4 bases, 6 bases remained unmatched. The CDR3 loop spans 15 amino acids.

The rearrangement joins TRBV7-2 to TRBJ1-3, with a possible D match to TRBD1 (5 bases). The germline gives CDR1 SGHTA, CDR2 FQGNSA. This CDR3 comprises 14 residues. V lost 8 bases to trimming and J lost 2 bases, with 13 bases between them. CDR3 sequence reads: CASSRGDTGNTIYF. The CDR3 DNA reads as TGTGCCAGCTCGCGGGGCGACACTGGAAACACCATATATTTT.